These 28 T cell receptor beta chains came from one sample sequenced in a study of cytomegalovirus exposure and HLA in healthy donors. The PCR made use of 60 Vbeta and 13 Jbeta primers. Sequencing used immunoSEQ multiplex PCR; TCRdb keeps in-frame clones, though not all of them. The sample is made up of roughly 70,000 clones, and the top ten hold more than 2.5% of it. Sequencing input: PBMCs. The source of these receptors is a man in his forties in good health and CMV-seronegative.

The V gene is TRBV30, the J gene TRBJ2-5; 12 nucleotides match TRBD1. The CDR3 extends over 15 amino acids. Germline V lookup: CDR1 GTSNPN, CDR2 SVGIG (reference sequence). The V and J ends lost 3 bases and 5 bases, in that order; junction bases with no gene match: 7. The CDR3 region is CAWSTGTGGGETQYF. CDR3 nucleotide sequence: TGTGCCTGGAGCACCGGGACAGGGGGCGGGGAGACCCAGTACTTC.

The gene calls are TRBV4-2 and TRBJ1-1; no clear D gene. The CDR3 runs 16 residues. Trimming took 0 bases from V and 1 from J, leaving 12 bases between them. In germline, CDR1 is LGHNA, CDR2 YNFKEQ. In DNA, the CDR3 is TGTGCCAGCAGCCAAGATCTCAGAGGCCGGAACACTGAAGCTTTCTTT. It yields the protein CASSQDLRGRNTEAFF.

The chain uses TRBV5-5 and TRBJ1-6; TRBD1 matches at 7 bases. CDR3 length: 18 amino acids. Germline CDR1 and CDR2: SGHKS and YYEKEE (reference sequence). With 3 bases clipped from V and 0 bases from J, the junction kept 9 bases outside the gene matches. The CDR3 DNA follows: TGTGCCAGCAGCTCGGGACAGTCTACGATCTCCTATAATTCACCCCTCCACTTT. This translates into CASSSGQSTISYNSPLHF. The entire variable domain, with the rest obtained from reference TRBV5-5 and TRBJ1-6, is as follows: DAGVTQSPTHLIKTRGQQVTLRCSPISGHKSVSWYQQVLGQGPQFIFQYYEKEERGRGNFPDRFSARQFPNYSSELNVNALLLGDSALYLCASSSGQSTISYNSPLHFGNGTRLTVT.

The chain links TRBV27 to TRBJ1-1; TRBD1 matches at 9 bases. The junction had 8 bases not matched to a gene; V was cut back by 6 bases and J by 3 bases. Looked up from germline, CDR1 is MNHEY and CDR2 is SMNVEV (reference sequence). The CDR3 loop spans 15 amino acids. CDR3 nucleotide sequence: TGTGCCAGCAGACAGGGGGCATTTTTCCACACTGAAGCTTTCTTT. Translating gives CASRQGAFFHTEAFF.

The chain joins TRBV5-6 to TRBJ1-2; TRBD1 is a possible D gene (6 bases). The CDR3 sequence is 18 residues long. Per the germline V gene, CDR1 is SGHDT and CDR2 is YYEEEE. V lost 0 bases and J 1 base, leaving 19 bases between the germline ends. The CDR3 nucleotides are TGTGCCAGCAGCTTGGTCGAGGAGGACAGAAGGATTAACTATGGCTACACCTTC. This gives the protein CASSLVEEDRRINYGYTF.

The CDR3 loop reads CASSPLRQTNYGYTF. The DNA of the CDR3 is TGTGCCAGCAGCCCTCTCCGACAGACTAACTATGGCTACACCTTC. The rearrangement joins TRBV9 to TRBJ1-2; weak D call: TRBD1 (5 bases). Germline-derived CDR1 and CDR2 are SGDLS and YYNGEE. Trimming took 4 bases from V and 0 from J, leaving 13 bases between them. This CDR3 has 15 amino acids.

The V call is TRBV6-5, the J call TRBJ2-2; D is unresolved. V was clipped by 6 bases and J by 6 bases, with 8 bases between them. The CDR3 length is 12 residues. Germline V CDR1 and CDR2: MNHEY, SVGAGI. CDR3 DNA sequence: TGTGCCAGCAGCCTCCTTGCCGGGGAGCTGTTTTTT. Translated, it gives CASSLLAGELFF.

V gene TRBV5-4 combines with J gene TRBJ2-2; 8 bases align to TRBD2. Germline CDR1 is SGHNT and CDR2 is YYREEE (reference sequence). CDR3 length equals 16 residues. The V segment lost 6 bases and the J segment 4 bases; nucleotides outside the gene matches: 11. The CDR3 protein is CASTPRSGGSTGELFF. CDR3 coding DNA: TGTGCCAGCACCCCCCGGAGCGGGGGTAGCACCGGGGAGCTGTTTTTT.

The V call is TRBV9, the J call TRBJ2-1, with 9 positions matching TRBD2. Trimming at V came to 0 bases and at J to 8 bases, leaving 3 bases not matched to a gene. Germline V gene data show CDR1 as SGDLS and CDR2 as YYNGEE. The CDR3 sequence is 14 residues long. CDR3 DNA sequence: TGTGCCAGCAGCGTAGGGGGACTAGCCCATGAGCAGTTCTTC. Residues: CASSVGGLAHEQFF.

Of note for this clone: One end of the junction varies from germline; a read error may be responsible. The chain employs TRBV7-7 and TRBJ2-5, with a possible D match to TRBD1 (6 bases). Germline values: CDR1 SSHAT, CDR2 FNYEAQ (reference sequence). The CDR3 runs to 15 residues. The CDR3 sequence is CASSLDGTKEETQYF. The CDR3 nucleotides are TGTGCTAGCAGCTTAGATGGGACAAAGGAAGAGACCCAGTACTTC. Supplemented by reference TRBV7-7 and TRBJ2-5, the full variable domain reads GAGVSQSPRYKVTKRGQDVTLRCDPISSHATLYWYQQALGQGPEFLTYFNYEAQPDKSGLPSDRFSAERPEGSISTLTIQRTEQRDSAMYRCASSLDGTKEETQYFGPGTRLLVL.

This chain joins TRBV2 and TRBJ1-4; no reliable D call. The CDR3 loop spans 14 amino acids. Trimming removed 5 bases from V and 3 bases from J, with 10 bases in between. CDR1 SNHLY and CDR2 FYNNEI come from the germline V gene. The CDR3 DNA sequence: TGTGCCAGCAGTAACCCGGGAGCTAATGAAAAACTGTTTTTT. Protein: CASSNPGANEKLFF.

The V and J genes are TRBV18 and TRBJ2-5; D not certain. Trimming pared 2 bases from V and 1 base from J, leaving 5 bases between. This CDR3 region has 13 residues. Germline V CDR1 and CDR2: KGHSH, LQKENI. CDR3 sequence (DNA): TGTGCCAGCTCACCAGGAGTCCAAGAGACCCAGTACTTC. Translation: CASSPGVQETQYF.

For this clone: Relative to the germline gene, one junction end is altered; a read error may explain this. Other DNA sequences in this sample translate to the same CDR3. The chain is built from TRBV7-7 and TRBJ2-3; D not resolved. Germline V gives CDR1 SSHAT, CDR2 FNYEAQ (reference sequence). The CDR3 has 13 residues. CDR3 loop: CASSPRLKDTQYF. CDR3 nucleotides: TGTGCTAGCAGCCCCCGACTGAAAGATACGCAGTATTTT.

This chain joins TRBV4-1 and TRBJ1-2; TRBD1 matches 7 bases. Per germline, CDR1 MGHRA and CDR2 YSYEKL. Trimming took 0 bases from V and 8 from J; bases not matched to a gene: 21. The CDR3 covers 19 residues. CDR3 protein: CASSQDGTARIDALYGYTF. The CDR3 DNA reads as TGCGCCAGCAGCCAAGATGGGACAGCCCGAATTGACGCCTTATACGGCTACACCTTC.

V gene TRBV5-1 combines with J gene TRBJ2-7; 7 nucleotides line up with TRBD1. Germline V CDR1 and CDR2: SGHRS, YFSETQ. The CDR3 is 16 amino acids. V gave up 0 bases and J gave up 5 bases; unmatched junction bases: 11. CDR3 in amino acids: CASSLEADRTFDEQYF. In DNA form, the CDR3 reads TGCGCCAGCAGCTTGGAAGCGGACAGGACGTTCGACGAGCAGTACTTC.

V gene TRBV10-3 combines with J gene TRBJ1-1; 7 nucleotides align to TRBD1. Unmatched junction bases numbered 4, after V lost 6 bases and J lost 0 bases. Germline CDR1 and CDR2: ENHRY and SYGVKD. The CDR3 covers 14 residues. CDR3 sequence: CAIRGQSMNTEAFF. For the CDR3, the DNA is TGTGCCATCAGGGGACAGTCCATGAACACTGAAGCTTTCTTT.

The rearrangement links TRBV15 to TRBJ1-6; TRBD1 agrees at 7 bases. This CDR3 region has 16 residues. CDR1 and CDR2 from the germline V gene are LNHNV and YYDKDF (reference sequence). V shed 0 bases and J 7 bases; nucleotides not matched to a gene: 6. The CDR3 bases are TGTGCCACCAGCAGAGATCGGGACAGCGAGAATTCACCCCTCCACTTT. Its protein is CATSRDRDSENSPLHF.

The chain couples TRBV27 to TRBJ1-4, with 7 bases fitting TRBD1. Per germline, CDR1 MNHEY and CDR2 SMNVEV (reference sequence). Trimming at V came to 6 bases and at J to 3 bases, leaving 7 bases not matched to a gene. The CDR3 sequence is 15 residues long. CDR3 residues: CASSVSGQSNEKLFF. In DNA form, the CDR3 reads TGTGCCAGCAGCGTATCGGGACAGTCTAATGAAAAACTGTTTTTT.

The J gene is TRBJ1-1, the V gene TRBV7-9; D call uncertain. This CDR3 contains 15 residues. Germline loops: CDR1 SEHNR, CDR2 FQNEAQ (reference sequence). V dropped 7 bases and J dropped 1 base, with 16 bases sitting between them. This CDR3 is CASTTTTRGNTEAFF. DNA for the CDR3: TGTGCCAGCACCACTACAACTCGAGGGAACACTGAAGCTTTCTTT.

The V and J genes are TRBV6-1 and TRBJ1-5, with D unresolved. CDR1 MNHNS and CDR2 SASEGT come from the germline V gene. V was trimmed by 9 bases and J by 3 bases, leaving 15 bases between them. The length of the CDR3 is 14 residues. In DNA, the CDR3 is TGTGCCAGTAATAAGAGGGATATCAATCAGCCCCAGCATTTT. Translated: CASNKRDINQPQHF.

This chain connects TRBV6-6 to TRBJ2-5, with D possibly TRBD2 on 5 matching bases. The germline CDR1 and CDR2 sequences are MNHNY and SVGAGI (reference sequence). V dropped 6 bases and J dropped 5 bases, with 10 bases sitting between them. CDR3 length equals 12 residues. CDR3 DNA: TGTGCCAGCAGCTACACGGGGGAGACCCAGTACTTC. It translates to CASSYTGETQYF.

The chain has TRBV6-5 and TRBJ1-1; TRBD1 is a possible D gene (5 bases). V shed 5 bases and J shed 0 bases, with 13 bases lying between them. This CDR3 has 15 residues. CDR1 and CDR2 from the germline V gene are MNHEY and SVGAGI. The DNA of the CDR3 is TGTGCCAGCAGTGGAGGGGTTGGGATGAACACTGAAGCTTTCTTT. Translation gives CASSGGVGMNTEAFF.

V is TRBV9 and J is TRBJ1-3, with D maybe TRBD1 (6 bases). The germline gives CDR1 SGDLS, CDR2 YYNGEE. The CDR3 covers 15 residues. Trimming took off 1 base at V and 0 bases at J, with 8 bases between the two ends. The CDR3 nucleotides read TGTGCCAGCAGCGTACTGGACAGCTCTGGAAACACCATATATTTT. It specifies CASSVLDSSGNTIYF.

V is TRBV5-4 and J is TRBJ2-2; tentatively, D is TRBD2 (5 bases). CDR1 SGHNT and CDR2 YYREEE come from the germline V gene (reference sequence). The CDR3 loop spans 17 amino acids. Trimming cost V 4 bases and J 0 bases, with 16 bases left between them. The CDR3 DNA reads as TGTGCCAGCAGCGTGGTCGCAGCGGCCACGAACACCGGGGAGCTGTTTTTT. This codes for CASSVVAAATNTGELFF. The entire variable domain, with the rest obtained from reference TRBV5-4 and TRBJ2-2, is as follows: ETGVTQSPTHLIKTRGQQVTLRCSSQSGHNTVSWYQQALGQGPQFIFQYYREEENGRGNFPPRFSGLQFPNYSSELNVNALELDDSALYLCASSVVAAATNTGELFFGEGSRLTVL.

This chain joins TRBV7-3 and TRBJ2-2; tentatively, D is TRBD1 (6 bases). The germline V gene encodes CDR1 SGHTA and CDR2 FQGTGA. The CDR3 length is 15 residues. V dropped 5 bases and J dropped 5 bases, with 15 bases sitting between them. The CDR3 reads CASSDQGQWTGELFF. CDR3 in DNA: TGTGCCAGCAGCGATCAGGGGCAGTGGACCGGGGAGCTGTTTTTT. The whole variable domain, filled in from reference TRBV7-3 and TRBJ2-2, reads GAGVSQTPSNKVTEKGKYVELRCDPISGHTALYWYRQSLGQGPEFLIYFQGTGAADDSGLPNDRFFAVRPEGSVSTLKIQRTERGDSAVYLCASSDQGQWTGELFFGEGSRLTVL.

The rearrangement joins TRBV18 to TRBJ2-1, with D maybe TRBD1 (6 bases). V was clipped by 1 base and J by 10 bases, with 17 bases between them. Germline CDR1 reads KGHSH; CDR2 reads LQKENI. The CDR3 contains 15 residues. CDR3 sequence (DNA): TGTGCCAGCTCACCACACAGGGTGCCCTCTCAGGAGCAGTTCTTC. This encodes CASSPHRVPSQEQFF.

The rearrangement joins TRBV6-1 to TRBJ2-5, with 8 bases aligning to TRBD2. The J call is uncertain, as TRBJ2-7 better fits the DNA end. Germline loops: CDR1 MNHNS, CDR2 SASEGT. The CDR3 contains 15 residues. The chain's CDR3 is CASSGRTSQAYEQYF. CDR3 bases: TGTGCCAGCAGTGGGCGGACTAGCCAAGCCTACGAGCAGTACTTC.

The chain links TRBV18 to TRBJ1-1; tentatively, D is TRBD1 (6 bases). In germline, CDR1 is KGHSH, CDR2 LQKENI. This CDR3 contains 13 residues. V lost 2 bases to trimming and J lost 11 bases, with 15 bases between them. CDR3 amino acids: CASSPEAGAGAFF. Written as DNA, the CDR3 is TGTGCCAGCTCACCAGAAGCAGGGGCTGGGGCTTTCTTT.